This TCR beta chain originates from a study of blood T cell repertoires in COVID-19. Authors' analysis steps: Quantification of nucleated cells was approximated via reference gene primer amplification. Method: immunoSEQ multiplex PCR; TCRdb's copy keeps in-frame clones and lacks some. That table is the source of V, J and clone size, and D and trimming were worked out from the DNA. In the table there are 270,000 or so clones, roughly 84% of which are singletons. The ends lost 4 bases at V and 2 bases at J; junction bases unmatched: 8. This CDR3 is built from 16 residues. The germline V gene has CDR1 SNHLY and CDR2 FYNNEI.

V and J are TRBV2 and TRBJ2-4; 7 bases agree with TRBD1. The clonotype was recovered from a human donor in a cohort sampled during active COVID-19. The specimen sequenced was peripheral blood. CDR3 bases: TGTGCCAGCAGTGGGACCGGGACAGAGCCCAAAAACATTCAGTACTTC. Translating it yields CASSGTGTEPKNIQYF.